The rows below give T cell receptor beta chains drawn from one sample of a study of CXCR3-negative and CXCR3-positive naive CD8 T cells. From the 5' RACE reads, TCRdb lists one entry per CDR3 protein and no DNA. The table gives 50,000 to 70,000 distinct CDR3 sequences; the top ten clones make up about 0.57% of it. Specimen: naive CXCR3+ CD8+ T cells from blood. These receptors all come from a human donor in good health. Some clones in this sample may be carry-over from other donors' samples. The CDR3 runs from the conserved cysteine through the conserved F or W. Each record gives: V gene, J gene, CDR3 protein.

TRBV6-5	TRBJ2-2	CASSPTPGLANTGELFF
TRBV7-9	TRBJ1-2	CASSLGQTHGYTF
TRBV2	TRBJ2-7	CASSNLRHEQYF
TRBV5-5	TRBJ2-5	CASRDVPRGGETQYF
TRBV29-1	TRBJ2-1	CSVDSGRFDEQFF
TRBV7-2	TRBJ2-1	CASSLGGQGANEQFF
TRBV7-9	TRBJ1-1	CASSFVGETEAFF
TRBV29-1	TRBJ2-2	CSVGQGSRGTGELFF
TRBV23-1	TRBJ2-7	CASSQSGTGFHEQYF
TRBV7-8	TRBJ2-5	CASSLQRGIGSETQYF
TRBV2	TRBJ2-7	CASSEAAGQPEQYF
TRBV27	TRBJ2-1	CASSLVVAGVDEQFF
TRBV13	TRBJ2-5	CASSEGTGTETQYF
TRBV6-5	TRBJ2-5	CASEPRGAETQYF
TRBV12-5	TRBJ2-5	CASGLGPGRETQYF
TRBV6-5	TRBJ2-7	CASSYRAGAYEQYF
TRBV29-1	TRBJ2-3	CSVHPSAPPLADTQYF
TRBV4-1	TRBJ2-5	CASSQVIPLGQLGTQYF
TRBV7-9	TRBJ2-5	CASSLALETQYF
TRBV5-4	TRBJ2-2	CASSFGPGELFF
TRBV19	TRBJ1-6	CASTTLDRGNSPLHF
TRBV6-2/TRBV6-3	TRBJ2-1	CASKKETSGFMDEKFF
TRBV5-1	TRBJ2-7	CASSLGYEQYF
TRBV28	TRBJ2-7	CASRAWTGGVVAYEQYF
TRBV7-2	TRBJ2-7	CASSKDINNPYEQYF
TRBV7-9	TRBJ1-5	CASSDSSTRYNQPQHF
TRBV28	TRBJ2-7	CASAGQDYEQYF
TRBV28	TRBJ2-2	CASKAPNTGELFF
TRBV9	TRBJ2-5	CASSAGLALPETQYF
TRBV5-5	TRBJ1-5	CASSGGVGEDNQPQHF
TRBV4-3	TRBJ2-7	CASSQATADSSYEQYF
TRBV12-3/TRBV12-4	TRBJ2-3	CASSLITDTQYF
TRBV6-5	TRBJ1-2	CASSYQGDPYGYTF
TRBV7-3	TRBJ1-1	CASSSGGWDTEAFF
TRBV7-9	TRBJ1-1	CASSPTSGGLNTEAFF
TRBV20-1	TRBJ1-5	CSARDLTGPNQPQHF
TRBV7-3	TRBJ2-5	CASSPWGSRETQYF
TRBV7-9	TRBJ1-2	CASSLAAGDYGYTF
TRBV29-1	TRBJ1-4	CSVEDPTPGADEKLFF
TRBV27	TRBJ1-5	CASSWNSNQPQHF
TRBV29-1	TRBJ1-1	CSVDREPSTEAFF
TRBV6-6	TRBJ2-1	CASSTGLPSNEQFF
TRBV25-1	TRBJ2-3	CASSSGRTDTQYF
TRBV7-9	TRBJ2-7	CASSPRDRVNEQYF
TRBV15	TRBJ1-4	CATMDPLLNGLFF
TRBV6-5	TRBJ2-2	CASSYSKWTGELFF
TRBV7-9	TRBJ2-7	CASSPGSGLKTYEQYF
TRBV29-1	TRBJ2-7	CSVEDLGDYEQYF
TRBV29-1	TRBJ2-7	CSVGLAAYEQYF
TRBV4-1	TRBJ2-2	CASSLTTGGLNTGELFF
TRBV19	TRBJ2-1	CASKEGLSSYNEQFF
TRBV6-2/TRBV6-3	TRBJ1-5	CASSYAEGVGNQPQHF
TRBV15	TRBJ2-1	CATSRVGHQTWDNEQFF
TRBV6-2/TRBV6-3	TRBJ2-2	CASTRWNTGELFF
TRBV4-2	TRBJ2-5	CASSQGAGETQYF